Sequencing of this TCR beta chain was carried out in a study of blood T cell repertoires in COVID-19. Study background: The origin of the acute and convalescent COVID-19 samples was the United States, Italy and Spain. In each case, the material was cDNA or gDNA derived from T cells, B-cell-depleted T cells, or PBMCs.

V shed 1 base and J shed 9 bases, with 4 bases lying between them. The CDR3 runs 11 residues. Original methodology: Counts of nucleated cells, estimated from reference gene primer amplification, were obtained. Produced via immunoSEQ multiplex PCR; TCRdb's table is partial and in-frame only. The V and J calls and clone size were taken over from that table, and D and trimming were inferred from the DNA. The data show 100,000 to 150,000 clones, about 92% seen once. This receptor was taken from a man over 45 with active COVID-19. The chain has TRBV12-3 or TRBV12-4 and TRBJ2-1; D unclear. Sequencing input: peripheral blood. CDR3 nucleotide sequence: TGTGCCAGCAGTTTAGTTCGTGAGCAGTTCTTC. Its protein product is CASSLVREQFF.